This entry lists 24 T cell receptor beta chains sequenced from one sample in a study of OX40 agonist ivuxolimab in advanced cancers. Using immunoSEQ multiplex PCR, the repertoire was profiled, and TCRdb retains in-frame clones only, with some absent. The profile shows about 57,000 clones, 85% to 95% of them singletons. The material was CD4+ or CD8+ T cells sorted from blood, obtained in a trial of the OX40 agonist ivuxolimab. These receptors were taken from an adult with an advanced solid tumor such as melanoma, head and neck, liver or kidney cancer.

The chain is built from TRBV6-5 and TRBJ2-7; tentative D call: TRBD1 (6 bases). From germline, CDR1 is MNHEY and CDR2 SVGAGI. This CDR3 contains 14 residues. Trimming left V 4 bases short and J 2 bases short, with 12 bases between. Written as DNA, the CDR3 is TGTGCCAGCAGTTTGCGACAGGTTCCCTACGAGCAGTACTTC. Protein: CASSLRQVPYEQYF.

The chain combines TRBV28 with TRBJ2-7, with a tentative D call TRBD2 (5 bases). CDR1 is MDHEN, CDR2 SYDVKM, per germline. The CDR3 consists of 13 residues. Trimming left V 2 bases short and J 4 bases short, with 9 bases between. The CDR3 DNA is TGTGCCAGCAGTTTAACCACGGGGTACGAGCAGTACTTC. As protein: CASSLTTGYEQYF.

The V gene is TRBV15, the J gene TRBJ2-5, with D unresolved. Trimming shortened V by 6 bases and J by 1 base, and 12 bases separated the two germline ends. CDR1 LNHNV and CDR2 YYDKDF come from the germline V gene (reference sequence). The CDR3 covers 14 residues. The CDR3, as DNA: TGTGCCACCAGTTATTTGATGGGCCAAGAGACCCAGTACTTC. Translating gives CATSYLMGQETQYF.

The chain has TRBV25-1 and TRBJ2-5; TRBD2 matches 7 bases. Germline V CDR1 and CDR2: MGHDK, SYGVNS. After removal of 1 base from V and 3 bases from J, the junction contained 2 bases not matched to a gene. The CDR3 is 14 amino acids. DNA of the CDR3: TGTGCCAGCAGTGAATGGGGAGGGGAAGAGACCCAGTACTTC. Protein: CASSEWGGEETQYF.

In this sample, this clone is medium-sized (0.01 to 0.1%). CDR3 sequence: CASSLTENYGYTF. For the CDR3, the DNA is TGTGCCAGCAGCTTAACCGAAAACTATGGCTACACCTTC. The chain combines TRBV7-2 with TRBJ1-2; D remains ambiguous. The CDR3 is 13 residues long. Germline CDR1 is SGHTA and CDR2 is FQGNSA. Trimming cost V 2 bases and J 2 bases, with 6 bases left between them.

This clone was picked up one time. The J gene is TRBJ2-7, the V gene TRBV5-8; D gene unclear. This CDR3 comprises 12 residues. Germline V gene data show CDR1 as SGHTS and CDR2 as YDEGEE. V shed 4 bases and J shed 3 bases, with 8 bases lying between them. DNA for the CDR3: TGTGCCAGCAGCCCCGTCAGCTACGAGCAGTACTTC. Its translation is CASSPVSYEQYF.

V is TRBV29-1 and J is TRBJ2-7; 8 bases agree with TRBD2. The CDR3 consists of 12 residues. With 7 bases clipped from V and 3 bases from J, the junction kept 5 bases outside the gene matches. CDR1 is SQVTM, CDR2 ANQGSEA, per germline. This chain's CDR3 is CSAGGARYEQYF. In DNA, the CDR3 is TGCAGCGCCGGGGGGGCCCGCTACGAGCAGTACTTC.

The chain links TRBV19 to TRBJ2-7, with 8 positions matching TRBD2. Germline CDR1 LNHDA, CDR2 SQIVND (reference sequence). V shed 3 bases and J 2 bases; nucleotides not matched to a gene: 9. This CDR3 region has 16 residues. CDR3 sequence: CASSIRLATITYEQYF. CDR3 in DNA: TGTGCCAGTAGTATTCGACTAGCGACTATCACCTACGAGCAGTACTTC.

The chain joins TRBV7-8 to TRBJ2-3, with D hard to call. The CDR3 consists of 13 residues. Trimming took 9 bases from V and 4 from J, leaving 14 bases between them. Germline loops: CDR1 SGHVS, CDR2 FQNEAQ. The CDR3 DNA reads as TGTGCCAGTTCTAGGGATGGGGCAGATACGCAGTATTTT. Translating it yields CASSRDGADTQYF.

The table lists this clone with a count of one. The chain links TRBV6-5 to TRBJ1-4; D is unresolved. The V end lost 7 bases, the J end lost 5 bases, and 17 bases lay between the germline ends. Germline V lookup: CDR1 MNHEY, CDR2 SVGAGI. There are 15 residues in the CDR3. The CDR3 reads CASKVYSSSNEKLFF. CDR3 coding DNA: TGTGCCAGCAAGGTCTACAGCAGTTCGAATGAAAAACTGTTTTTT.

This chain links TRBV29-1 with TRBJ2-7; TRBD1 matches 7 bases. Germline CDR1 SQVTM, CDR2 ANQGSEA. V was clipped by 4 bases and J by 6 bases; unmatched bases: 6. The CDR3 totals 12 residues. CDR3 region: CSVGKGGVEQYF. CDR3 sequence (DNA): TGCAGCGTTGGGAAAGGGGGCGTCGAGCAGTACTTC.

V is TRBV11-2 and J is TRBJ2-1; 15 nucleotides match TRBD2. There are 18 residues in the CDR3. Unmatched junction bases numbered 5, after V lost 5 bases and J lost 0 bases. CDR1 is SGHAT, CDR2 FQNNGV, per germline. This CDR3 is CASSRTSGRGHSYNEQFF. The CDR3, as DNA: TGTGCCAGCAGCCGGACTAGCGGGAGGGGGCACTCCTACAATGAGCAGTTCTTC.

The V and J genes are TRBV4-3 and TRBJ2-3; 10 nucleotides match TRBD2. J was trimmed by 0 bases and V by 0 bases; bases with no gene match: 9. The CDR3 is made up of 19 amino acids. CDR1 is LGHNA and CDR2 is YSLEER in the germline V gene. CDR3 nucleotides: TGCGCCAGCAGCCAAGAAGGGGGACTAGCGACCGATAGCACAGATACGCAGTATTTT. It translates to CASSQEGGLATDSTDTQYF.

J is TRBJ1-1 and V is TRBV19; D gene unclear. Trimming removed 0 bases from V and 0 bases from J, with 8 bases in between. Germline loops: CDR1 LNHDA, CDR2 SQIVND (reference sequence). This CDR3 region has 15 residues. The CDR3 DNA reads as TGTGCCAGTAGTATAGATGAGGAATTGAACACTGAAGCTTTCTTT. This encodes CASSIDEELNTEAFF.

The genes are TRBV7-6 and TRBJ2-1, with 9 bases fitting TRBD2. The CDR3 is made up of 14 amino acids. The V segment lost 3 bases and the J segment 8 bases; nucleotides outside the gene matches: 5. Germline-derived CDR1 and CDR2 are SGHVS and FNYEAQ. This chain's CDR3 is CASSFRLAGDEQFF. CDR3 nucleotide sequence: TGTGCCAGCAGCTTTAGGTTAGCGGGAGATGAGCAGTTCTTC.

V gene TRBV28 combines with J gene TRBJ2-1, with 10 bases that match TRBD2. V shed 3 bases, J shed 4 bases, and the junction held 6 bases outside the gene matches. Germline CDR1 reads MDHEN; CDR2 reads SYDVKM. This CDR3 has 16 amino acids. CDR3 region: CASSFPTSGLYNEQFF. The DNA of the CDR3 is TGTGCCAGCAGTTTCCCGACTAGCGGGCTATACAATGAGCAGTTCTTC.

The chain uses TRBV6-4 and TRBJ2-1; 7 positions agree with TRBD1. Germline loops: CDR1 MRHNA, CDR2 SNTAGT. Trimming at V came to 6 bases and at J to 6 bases, leaving 5 bases not matched to a gene. The CDR3 spans 13 residues. The CDR3, as DNA: TGTGCCAGCAGGGAGCCAGGGGGCAATGAGCAGTTCTTC. This sequence encodes CASREPGGNEQFF.

The V gene is TRBV19, the J gene TRBJ1-5, with 9 bases identical to TRBD1. J lost 0 bases, V lost 1 base, and 22 bases had no gene match. The CDR3 covers 23 residues. The germline gives CDR1 LNHDA, CDR2 SQIVND (reference sequence). CDR3 region: CASSIGPKYDRDRVRISNQPQHF. The DNA for the CDR3 is TGTGCCAGTAGTATAGGGCCCAAATACGACCGGGACAGGGTACGGATTAGCAATCAGCCCCAGCATTTT.

The chain links TRBV27 to TRBJ2-3, with 10 nucleotides matching TRBD1. J gave up 5 bases and V 6 bases, and 8 bases lay outside the gene matches. Per the germline V gene, CDR1 is MNHEY and CDR2 is SMNVEV (reference sequence). The CDR3 has 15 amino acids. The CDR3 protein is CASRATGGAKDTQYF. DNA of the CDR3: TGTGCCAGCAGGGCGACAGGGGGCGCAAAAGATACGCAGTATTTT.

This chain connects TRBV7-3 to TRBJ2-7; D possibly corresponds to TRBD2 (5 bases). Germline V lookup: CDR1 SGHTA, CDR2 FQGTGA. Trimming took off 5 bases at V and 2 bases at J, with 16 bases between the two ends. The CDR3 consists of 15 residues. CDR3 sequence: CASSPFGSGPYEQYF. The CDR3 nucleotides are TGTGCCAGCAGCCCCTTTGGGAGCGGCCCCTACGAGCAGTACTTC.

The rearrangement joins TRBV29-1 to TRBJ2-7; no firm D call. Germline V lookup: CDR1 SQVTM, CDR2 ANQGSEA. The CDR3 is 14 amino acids. V lost 7 bases and J lost 2, with 18 bases in between. CDR3 in DNA: TGCAGCGCCGCTGAGGCGCACACTCCCTACGAGCAGTACTTC. This gives the protein CSAAEAHTPYEQYF.

This clone has a single count. The rearrangement joins TRBV11-2 to TRBJ2-2; 13 bases line up with TRBD2. V trimming: 2 bases; J trimming: 6 bases; junction bases outside the gene matches: 9. This CDR3 contains 18 residues. From germline, CDR1 is SGHAT and CDR2 FQNNGV. CDR3 sequence (DNA): TGTGCCAGCAGCTTAAGGACTAGCGGGAGATCGGTTGCCGGGGAGCTGTTTTTT. The encoded protein is CASSLRTSGRSVAGELFF.

This sequence joins TRBV13 and TRBJ1-1; D ambiguous. This CDR3 comprises 14 residues. Germline lookup yields CDR1 PRHDT and CDR2 FYEKMQ (reference sequence). Trimming left V 5 bases short and J 2 bases short, with 12 bases between. The chain's CDR3 is CASSPLDGNTEAFF. Here the CDR3 DNA reads TGTGCCAGCAGCCCTCTGGATGGAAACACTGAAGCTTTCTTT.

The chain recombines TRBV6-5 with TRBJ2-7, with a weak D call TRBD1 (7 bases). The CDR3 is 16 amino acids. The V end was cut by 4 bases, the J end by 1 base, with 17 bases between. CDR1 and CDR2 (germline): MNHEY, SVGAGI. This chain's CDR3 is CASSLAGQGGSYEQYF. The CDR3, as DNA: TGTGCCAGCAGTTTGGCCGGGCAGGGGGGTTCCTACGAGCAGTACTTC.